A selection of T cell receptor beta chains follows, all from one sample in a study of early T cells in non-severe SARS-CoV-2 infection. TCRdb analysed the 5' RACE reads with MiXCR anew, one entry per CDR3 protein. Among about 60,000 distinct CDR3 sequences listed, roughly 5.5% were seen once. The sequencing sample was made of whole blood. These receptors were taken from an adult who was a healthcare worker with PCR-confirmed SARS-CoV-2 infection or an uninfected control (not recorded which). Both conserved end residues are part of each CDR3. The order of the fields is J gene, clone size, D gene, V gene, CDR3 protein, CDR3 DNA. The D gene is left open where the match is weak. The size field is filled for only some rows; it gives once, few, many or a size class.

TRBJ1-3 many . TRBV6-6 CASRLDSSSGNTIYF TGTGCCAGCCGCCTGGACTCTAGCTCTGGAAACACCATATATTTT
TRBJ2-2 few . TRBV6-5 CASSYEWDFASRRNTGELFF TGTGCCAGCAGTTATGAGTGGGATTTTGCATCGAGGCGAAACACCGGGGAGCTGTTTTTT
TRBJ1-3 . TRBD1 TRBV12-3/TRBV12-4 CASSWDRGIGGLIDTIYF TGTGCCAGCAGTTGGGACAGGGGGATCGGAGGCCTTATCGACACCATATATTTT
TRBJ1-1 many . TRBV12-3/TRBV12-4 CASSSFSEGAEAFF TGTGCCAGCAGTTCGTTCAGCGAAGGGGCTGAAGCTTTCTTT
TRBJ1-4 many . TRBV12-3/TRBV12-4 CASSFVSSTNEKLFF TGTGCCAGCAGTTTTGTGTCCTCAACTAATGAAAAACTGTTTTTT
TRBJ1-5 many . TRBV27 CASSSDRNGQPQHF TGTGCCAGCAGTTCCGACAGAAATGGTCAGCCCCAGCATTTT
TRBJ2-1 many TRBD2 TRBV10-3 CAISDSSGSSYNEQFF TGTGCCATCAGTGATTCAAGCGGGAGCTCCTACAATGAGCAGTTCTTC
TRBJ1-2 many . TRBV12-3/TRBV12-4 CASSFAGDYGYTF TGTGCCAGCTCTTTCGCGGGGGACTATGGCTACACCTTC
TRBJ2-5 many . TRBV12-3/TRBV12-4 CASSLGGMETQYF TGTGCCAGCAGTTTAGGGGGGATGGAGACCCAGTACTTC
TRBJ2-1 . . TRBV7-9 CASSPGDYNEQFF TGTGCCAGCAGCCCGGGGGATTACAATGAGCAGTTCTTC
TRBJ2-3 many TRBD2 TRBV12-3/TRBV12-4 CASRLAGVADTQYF TGTGCCAGTAGACTAGCGGGAGTCGCAGATACGCAGTATTTT
TRBJ2-4 few . TRBV11-2 CASSLDWAGNIQYF TGTGCCAGCAGCTTAGATTGGGCGGGGAACATTCAGTACTTC
TRBJ1-1 many TRBD1 TRBV7-2 CASRLQGGMNTEAFF TGTGCCAGCAGGTTACAGGGGGGCATGAACACTGAAGCTTTCTTT
TRBJ1-3 few . TRBV11-2 CASSKRSSGNTIYF TGTGCCAGCAGTAAGCGGAGCTCTGGAAACACCATATATTTT
TRBJ1-1 few . TRBV15 CATSRDGRGDTEAFF TGTGCCACCAGCAGAGATGGAAGGGGGGACACTGAAGCTTTCTTT
TRBJ2-2 few TRBD2 TRBV7-8 CASSRMTSGNTGELFF TGTGCCAGCAGCCGAATGACTAGCGGGAACACCGGGGAGCTGTTTTTT
TRBJ2-7 many . TRBV15 CATSSHRERNEQYF TGTGCCACCAGCAGCCACAGGGAGAGGAACGAGCAGTACTTC
TRBJ2-3 . . TRBV5-1 CASSWDSTDTQYF TGCGCCAGCAGCTGGGACAGCACAGATACGCAGTATTTT
TRBJ1-2 many . TRBV4-2 CASSQRLGGPAPRDGYTF TGTGCCAGCAGCCAGAGGCTCGGGGGGCCTGCACCTCGGGATGGCTACACCTTC
TRBJ2-7 few TRBD2 TRBV20-1 CSATPLAGLNEQYF TGCAGCGCCACACCACTAGCGGGACTAAACGAGCAGTACTTC
TRBJ1-2 . . TRBV12-3/TRBV12-4 CASSFQGRVSGYTF TGTGCCAGCAGTTTTCAGGGGAGGGTCTCTGGCTACACCTTC
TRBJ2-7 few . TRBV6-5 CASTYAASYEQYF TGTGCCAGCACCTACGCGGCTTCTTACGAGCAGTACTTC
TRBJ1-1 few . TRBV18 CASSPLLGDTEAFF TGTGCCAGCTCACCTTTACTGGGAGACACTGAAGCTTTCTTT
TRBJ2-3 . . TRBV20-1 CSARESTDTQYF TGCAGTGCTAGGGAAAGCACAGATACGCAGTATTTT
TRBJ2-3 many TRBD1 TRBV5-1 CASTIYRGNTDTQYF TGCGCCAGCACTATTTACAGGGGGAACACAGATACGCAGTATTTT
TRBJ1-3 few TRBD1 TRBV10-3 CAAQGTGAGNTIYF TGTGCCGCCCAGGGGACAGGGGCTGGAAACACCATATATTTT
TRBJ1-1 few . TRBV10-2 CASRSLVANTEAFF TGCGCCAGCAGATCTTTGGTAGCTAACACTGAAGCTTTCTTT
TRBJ1-1 many . TRBV6-5 CASSYLGSVEAFF TGTGCCAGCAGTTACCTGGGGAGTGTCGAAGCTTTCTTT
TRBJ2-3 many . TRBV7-9 CASSLVWGREDTQYF TGTGCCAGCAGCTTAGTTTGGGGCAGGGAAGATACGCAGTATTTT
TRBJ2-5 . TRBD2 TRBV6-5 CASSPRVTSGSRTQYF TGTGCCAGCAGCCCCCGGGTAACTAGCGGGAGTAGAACCCAGTACTTC